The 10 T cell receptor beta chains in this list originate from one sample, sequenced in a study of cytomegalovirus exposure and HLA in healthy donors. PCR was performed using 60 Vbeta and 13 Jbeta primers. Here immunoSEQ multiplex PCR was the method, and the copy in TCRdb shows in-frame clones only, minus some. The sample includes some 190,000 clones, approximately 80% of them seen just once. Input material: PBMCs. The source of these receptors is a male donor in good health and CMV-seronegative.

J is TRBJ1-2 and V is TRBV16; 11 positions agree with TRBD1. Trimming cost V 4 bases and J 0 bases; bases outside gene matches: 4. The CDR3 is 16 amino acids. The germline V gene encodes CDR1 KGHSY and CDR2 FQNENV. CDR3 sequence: CASSRPGQGANYGYTF. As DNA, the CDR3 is TGTGCCAGCAGCCGACCGGGACAGGGGGCTAACTATGGCTACACCTTC.

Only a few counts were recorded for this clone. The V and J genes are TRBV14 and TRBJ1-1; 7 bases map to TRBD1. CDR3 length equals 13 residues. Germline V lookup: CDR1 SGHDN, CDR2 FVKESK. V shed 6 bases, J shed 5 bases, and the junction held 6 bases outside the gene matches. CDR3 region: CASRRQGGTEAFF. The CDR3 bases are TGTGCCAGCAGGCGACAGGGTGGGACTGAAGCTTTCTTT.

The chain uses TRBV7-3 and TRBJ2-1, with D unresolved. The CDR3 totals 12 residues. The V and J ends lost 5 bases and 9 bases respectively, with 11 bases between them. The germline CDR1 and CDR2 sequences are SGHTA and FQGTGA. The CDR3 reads CASSPVGVEQFF. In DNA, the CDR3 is TGTGCCAGCAGCCCGGTCGGAGTTGAGCAGTTCTTC.

This CDR3 reads CASSPSNRGANTEAFF. The CDR3 nucleotides are TGTGCCAGCTCACCGTCCAATCGGGGAGCGAACACTGAAGCTTTCTTT. The rearrangement uses TRBV18 and TRBJ1-1, with D unclear. Trimming took 3 bases from V and 1 from J, leaving 15 bases between them. Germline assignment: CDR1 KGHSH and CDR2 LQKENI. CDR3 length: 16 amino acids.

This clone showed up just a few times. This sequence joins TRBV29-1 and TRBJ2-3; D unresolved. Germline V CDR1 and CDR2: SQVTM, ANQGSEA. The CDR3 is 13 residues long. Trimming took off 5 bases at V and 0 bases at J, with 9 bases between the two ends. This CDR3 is CSVSRPSTDTQYF. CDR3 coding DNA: TGCAGCGTTTCTAGGCCTAGCACAGATACGCAGTATTTT.

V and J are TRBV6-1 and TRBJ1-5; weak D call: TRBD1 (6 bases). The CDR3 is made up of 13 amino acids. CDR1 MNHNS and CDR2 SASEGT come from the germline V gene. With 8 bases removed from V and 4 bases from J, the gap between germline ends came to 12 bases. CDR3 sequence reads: CASGDRLNQPQHF. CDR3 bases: TGTGCCAGCGGCGACAGGTTGAATCAGCCCCAGCATTTT.

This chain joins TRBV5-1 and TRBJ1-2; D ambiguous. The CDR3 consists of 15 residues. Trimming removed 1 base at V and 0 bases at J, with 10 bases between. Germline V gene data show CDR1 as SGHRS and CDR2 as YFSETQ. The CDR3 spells CASSLSAGTNYGYTF. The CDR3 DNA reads TGCGCCAGCAGCTTGTCAGCGGGGACTAACTATGGCTACACCTTC.

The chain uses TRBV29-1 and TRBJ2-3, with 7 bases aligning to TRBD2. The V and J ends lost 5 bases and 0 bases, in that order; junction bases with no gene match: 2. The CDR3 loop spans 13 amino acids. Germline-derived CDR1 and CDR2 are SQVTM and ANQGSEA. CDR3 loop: CSVRGGSTDTQYF. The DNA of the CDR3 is TGCAGCGTTCGCGGGGGTAGCACAGATACGCAGTATTTT.

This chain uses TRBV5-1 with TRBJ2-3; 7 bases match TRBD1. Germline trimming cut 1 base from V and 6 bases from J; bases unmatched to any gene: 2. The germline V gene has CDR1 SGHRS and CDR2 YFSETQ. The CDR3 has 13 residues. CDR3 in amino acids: CASSLTGVDTQYF. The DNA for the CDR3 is TGCGCCAGCAGCTTGACAGGGGTCGATACGCAGTATTTT.

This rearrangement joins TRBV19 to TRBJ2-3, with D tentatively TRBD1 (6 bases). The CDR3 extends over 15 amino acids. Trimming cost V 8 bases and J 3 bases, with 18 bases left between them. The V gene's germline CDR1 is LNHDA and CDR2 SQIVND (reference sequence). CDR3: CASQDSPGYTDTQYF. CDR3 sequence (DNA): TGTGCCAGTCAGGACAGTCCCGGGTATACAGATACGCAGTATTTT.